This T cell receptor (beta chain) was captured by sequencing in a study of CD8+ T cells in alopecia areata. Study-level background: Each of the treated patients was given oral tofacitinib, 5 to 10 mg twice daily, for moderate-to-severe alopecia areata. The study gave tofacitinib for 6 to 18 months, then 6 months off drug.

This CDR3 is 17 amino acids long. The germline V gene has CDR1 GTSNPN and CDR2 SVGIG (reference sequence). The V end was cut by 8 bases, the J end by 4 bases, with 27 bases between. Isolated RNA was reverse transcribed into cDNA used as the sequencing template. The assay was immunoSEQ multiplex PCR, and TCRdb's table has in-frame clones only and misses some. The sample records under 250,000 clones, about three fifths being singletons. Points on this clone: Antigen specificity is unknown.

Study conclusions and caveats: Relative to normal scalp, lesional scalp, especially alopecia totalis/universalis, showed higher clonality.

This specimen was CD4+ T cells sorted from blood, taken at week 0. The receptor was derived from a human donor with alopecia areata. The chain employs TRBV30 and TRBJ1-5; possible D gene TRBD1, 5 bases. This chain's CDR3 is CATGGGQGGLGNQPQHF. CDR3 coding DNA: TGTGCCACCGGCGGAGGGCAGGGCGGTTTAGGGAATCAGCCCCAGCATTTT. The full variable domain, in which reference TRBV30 and TRBJ1-5 provide the parts outside the CDR3, is SQTIHQWPATLVQPVGSPLSLECTVEGTSNPNLYWYRQAAGRGLQLLFYSVGIGQISSEVPQNLSASRPQDRQFILSSKKLLLSDSGFYLCATGGGQGGLGNQPQHFGDGTRLSIL.